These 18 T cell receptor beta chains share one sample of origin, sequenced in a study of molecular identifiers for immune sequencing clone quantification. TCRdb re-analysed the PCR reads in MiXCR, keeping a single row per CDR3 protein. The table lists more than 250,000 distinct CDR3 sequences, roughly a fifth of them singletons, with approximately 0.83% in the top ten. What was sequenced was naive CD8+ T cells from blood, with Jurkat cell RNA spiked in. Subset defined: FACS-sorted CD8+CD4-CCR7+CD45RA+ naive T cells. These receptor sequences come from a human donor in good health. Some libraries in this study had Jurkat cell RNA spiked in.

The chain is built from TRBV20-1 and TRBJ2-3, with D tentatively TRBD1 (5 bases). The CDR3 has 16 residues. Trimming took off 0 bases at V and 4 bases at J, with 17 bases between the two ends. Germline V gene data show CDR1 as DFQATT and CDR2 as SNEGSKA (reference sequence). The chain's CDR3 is CSARDSSRAFPDTQYF. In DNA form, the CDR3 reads TGCAGTGCTAGAGATTCTTCCAGGGCGTTTCCAGATACGCAGTATTTT.

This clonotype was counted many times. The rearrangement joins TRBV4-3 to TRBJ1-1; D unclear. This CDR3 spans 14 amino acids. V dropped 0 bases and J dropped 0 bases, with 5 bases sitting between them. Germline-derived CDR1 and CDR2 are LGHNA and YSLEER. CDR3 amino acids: CASSQEMLNTEAFF. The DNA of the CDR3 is TGCGCCAGCAGCCAAGAGATGTTGAACACTGAAGCTTTCTTT.

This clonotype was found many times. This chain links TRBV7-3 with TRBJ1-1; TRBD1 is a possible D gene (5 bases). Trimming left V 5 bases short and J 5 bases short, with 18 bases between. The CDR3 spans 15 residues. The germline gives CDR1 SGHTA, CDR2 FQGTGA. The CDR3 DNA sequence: TGTGCCAGCAGCCTCGTCAGCGGGGGGTCTACTGAAGCTTTCTTT. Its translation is CASSLVSGGSTEAFF.

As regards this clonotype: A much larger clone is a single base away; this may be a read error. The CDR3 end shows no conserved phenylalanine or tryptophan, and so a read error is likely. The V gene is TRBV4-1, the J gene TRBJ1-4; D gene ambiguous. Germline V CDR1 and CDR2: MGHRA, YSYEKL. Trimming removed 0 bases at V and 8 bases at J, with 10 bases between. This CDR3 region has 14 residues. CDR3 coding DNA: TGCGCCAGCAGCCAAGATACAAGACCGGAAAAACTGTTTTCT. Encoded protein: CASSQDTRPEKLFS.

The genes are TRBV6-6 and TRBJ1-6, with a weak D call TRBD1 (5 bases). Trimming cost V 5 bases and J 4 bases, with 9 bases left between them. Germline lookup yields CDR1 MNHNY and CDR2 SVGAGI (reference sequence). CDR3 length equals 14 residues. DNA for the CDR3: TGTGCCAGCAGTCGGGACGGTTATAATTCACCCCTCCACTTT. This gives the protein CASSRDGYNSPLHF.

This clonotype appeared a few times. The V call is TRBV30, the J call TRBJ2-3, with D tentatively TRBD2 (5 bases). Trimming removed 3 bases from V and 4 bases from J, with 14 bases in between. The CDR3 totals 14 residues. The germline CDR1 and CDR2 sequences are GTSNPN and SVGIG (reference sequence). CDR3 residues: CAWSDGEGPDTQYF. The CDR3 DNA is TGTGCCTGGAGCGACGGGGAAGGCCCAGATACGCAGTATTTT.

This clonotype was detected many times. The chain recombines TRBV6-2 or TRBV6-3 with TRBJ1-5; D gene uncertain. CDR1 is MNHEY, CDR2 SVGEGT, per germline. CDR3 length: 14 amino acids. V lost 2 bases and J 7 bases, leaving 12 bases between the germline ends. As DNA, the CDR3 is TGTGCCAGCAGTTACGTCGGGTCGGGGCAGCCCCAGCATTTT. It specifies CASSYVGSGQPQHF.

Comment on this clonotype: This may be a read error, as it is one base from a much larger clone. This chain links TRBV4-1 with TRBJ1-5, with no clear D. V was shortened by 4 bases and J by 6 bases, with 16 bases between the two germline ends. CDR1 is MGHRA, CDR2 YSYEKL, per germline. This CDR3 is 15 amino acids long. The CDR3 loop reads CASSLEDLSSQPQHF. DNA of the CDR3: TGCGCCAGCAGCCTAGAAGATCTGTCAAGTCAGCCCCAGCATTTT.

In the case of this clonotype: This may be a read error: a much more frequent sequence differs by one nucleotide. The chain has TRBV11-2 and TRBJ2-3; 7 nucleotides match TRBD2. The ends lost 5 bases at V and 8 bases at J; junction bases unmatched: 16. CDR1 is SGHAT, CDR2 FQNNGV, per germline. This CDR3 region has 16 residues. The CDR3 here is CASSPRTGGGPGTQYF. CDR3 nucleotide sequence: TGTGCCAGCAGCCCACGGACTGGCGGGGGTCCTGGTACGCAGTATTTT.

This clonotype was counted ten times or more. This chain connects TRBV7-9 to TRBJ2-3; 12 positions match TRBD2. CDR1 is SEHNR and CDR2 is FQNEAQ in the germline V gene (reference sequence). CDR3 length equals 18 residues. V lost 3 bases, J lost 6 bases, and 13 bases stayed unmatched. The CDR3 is CASSLAIRTSGTSDTQYF. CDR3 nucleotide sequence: TGTGCCAGCAGCTTGGCAATCAGGACTAGCGGGACATCCGATACGCAGTATTTT. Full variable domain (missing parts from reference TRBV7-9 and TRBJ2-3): DTGVSQNPRHKITKRGQNVTFRCDPISEHNRLYWYRQTLGQGPEFLTYFQNEAQLEKSRLLSDRFSAERPKGSFSTLEIQRTEQGDSAMYLCASSLAIRTSGTSDTQYFGPGTRLTVL.

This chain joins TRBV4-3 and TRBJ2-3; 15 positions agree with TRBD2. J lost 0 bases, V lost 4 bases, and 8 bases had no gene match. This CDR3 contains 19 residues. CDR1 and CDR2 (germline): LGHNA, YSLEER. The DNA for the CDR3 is TGCGCCAGCAGCCCGGGACTAGCGGGGGGATACGCCAGCACAGATACGCAGTATTTT. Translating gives CASSPGLAGGYASTDTQYF.

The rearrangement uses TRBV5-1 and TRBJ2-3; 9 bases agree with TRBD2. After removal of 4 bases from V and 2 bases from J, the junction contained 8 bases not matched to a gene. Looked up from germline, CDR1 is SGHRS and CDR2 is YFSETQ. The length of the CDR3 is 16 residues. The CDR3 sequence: CASSLASGVITDTQYF. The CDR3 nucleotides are TGCGCCAGCAGCCTCGCTAGCGGGGTAATCACAGATACGCAGTATTTT.

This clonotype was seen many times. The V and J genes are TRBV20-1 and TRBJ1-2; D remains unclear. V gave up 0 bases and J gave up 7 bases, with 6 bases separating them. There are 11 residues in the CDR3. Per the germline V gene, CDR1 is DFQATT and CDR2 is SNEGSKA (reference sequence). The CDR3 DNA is TGCAGTGCTAGAGATGAGGTTGGCTACACCTTC. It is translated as CSARDEVGYTF.

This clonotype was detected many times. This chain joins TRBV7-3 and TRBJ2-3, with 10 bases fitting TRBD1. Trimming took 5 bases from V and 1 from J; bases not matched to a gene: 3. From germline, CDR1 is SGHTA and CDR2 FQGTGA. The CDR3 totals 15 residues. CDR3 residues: CASSEGTGGTDTQYF. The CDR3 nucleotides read TGTGCCAGCAGCGAAGGGACAGGGGGCACAGATACGCAGTATTTT.

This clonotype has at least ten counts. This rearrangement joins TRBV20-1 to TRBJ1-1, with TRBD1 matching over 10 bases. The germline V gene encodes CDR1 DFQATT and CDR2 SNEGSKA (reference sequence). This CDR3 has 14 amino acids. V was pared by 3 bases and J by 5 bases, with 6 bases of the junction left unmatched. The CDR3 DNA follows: TGCAGTGCTAGCATGACAGGGGGCTGGACTGAAGCTTTCTTT. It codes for CSASMTGGWTEAFF.

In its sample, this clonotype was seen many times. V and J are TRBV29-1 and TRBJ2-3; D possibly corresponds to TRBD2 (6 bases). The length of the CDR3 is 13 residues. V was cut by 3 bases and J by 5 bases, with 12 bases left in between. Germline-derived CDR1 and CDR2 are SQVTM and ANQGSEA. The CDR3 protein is CSVEGGLRDTQYF. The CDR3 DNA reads TGCAGCGTTGAGGGGGGACTTCGAGATACGCAGTATTTT.

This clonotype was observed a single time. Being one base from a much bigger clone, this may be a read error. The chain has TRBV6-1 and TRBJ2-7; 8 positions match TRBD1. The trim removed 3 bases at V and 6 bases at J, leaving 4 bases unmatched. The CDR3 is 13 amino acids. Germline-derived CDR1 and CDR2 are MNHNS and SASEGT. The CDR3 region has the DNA TGTGCCAGCAGTGATAACAGGGGGTCCGAGCAGTACTTC. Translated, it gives CASSDNRGSEQYF.

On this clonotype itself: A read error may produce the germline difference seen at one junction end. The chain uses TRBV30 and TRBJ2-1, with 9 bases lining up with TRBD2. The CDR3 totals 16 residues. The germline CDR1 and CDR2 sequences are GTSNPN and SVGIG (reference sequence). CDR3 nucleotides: TGTGCCTGGAGTGTTGGACTAGCGAGAGCATACAGTGAGCAGTTCTTC. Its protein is CAWSVGLARAYSEQFF.